These 15 T cell receptor beta chains came from one sample sequenced in a study of T cell responses to AZD1222 COVID-19 vaccine. The data were produced by immunoSEQ multiplex PCR, yet TCRdb's version contains in-frame clones alone and is incomplete. The sample has 120,000 or so clones, about 91% seen once; the top ten hold 4% to 6%. This sample comprised peripheral blood, obtained on day 0 of AZD1222 vaccination. The receptors originated from an adult in good health.

The sample holds one count of this clone. Germline and junction disagree at one end, which may indicate a read error. The CDR3 loop reads CASSQGDYHPQHF. Written as DNA, the CDR3 is TGTGCCAGCAGCCAGGGGGACTATCATCCCCAGCATTTT. This chain uses TRBV3-1 (or the pseudogene TRBV3-2) with TRBJ1-5, with D possibly TRBD1 on 5 matching bases. The CDR3 contains 13 residues. Germline CDR1 LGHDT, CDR2 YNNKEL (reference sequence).

The table lists this clone with a count of one. The chain couples TRBV25-1 to TRBJ2-7; D may match TRBD1 or TRBD2 (5 bases each). CDR3 length equals 14 residues. In germline, CDR1 is MGHDK, CDR2 SYGVNS. V shed 4 bases and J shed 3 bases, with 13 bases lying between them. CDR3 protein: CASSVRDGIYEQYF. The DNA of the CDR3 is TGTGCCAGCAGTGTCCGGGACGGCATCTACGAGCAGTACTTC.

The chain combines TRBV19 with TRBJ1-5; D perhaps matches TRBD1 (5 bases). The germline gives CDR1 LNHDA, CDR2 SQIVND (reference sequence). The V and J ends lost 5 bases and 2 bases respectively, with 10 bases between them. The CDR3 totals 14 residues. The CDR3 reads CASSEDRGNQPQHF. DNA for the CDR3: TGTGCCAGTAGTGAAGACAGAGGCAATCAGCCCCAGCATTTT.

V usage is TRBV28 and J usage is TRBJ1-5; D not certain. V was clipped by 5 bases and J by 0 bases, with 8 bases between them. In germline, CDR1 is MDHEN, CDR2 SYDVKM. The CDR3 consists of 14 residues. CDR3 residues: CASSESYSNQPQHF. Here the CDR3 DNA reads TGTGCCAGCAGTGAGTCCTATAGCAATCAGCCCCAGCATTTT.

J is TRBJ1-2 and V is TRBV18; the match to TRBD1 covers 7 bases. The CDR3 runs to 14 residues. V shed 4 bases, J shed 4 bases, and the junction held 6 bases outside the gene matches. Germline loops: CDR1 KGHSH, CDR2 LQKENI. The CDR3 DNA sequence: TGTGCCAGCTCACTGGGGGACAGCGCCTATGGCTACACCTTC. The encoded protein is CASSLGDSAYGYTF.

The table lists this clone with a count of one. The V and J genes are TRBV4-1 and TRBJ2-6; TRBD1 is a possible D gene (6 bases). Trimming removed 2 bases at V and 0 bases at J, with 14 bases between. The CDR3 contains 18 residues. The germline V gene encodes CDR1 MGHRA and CDR2 YSYEKL. CDR3 nucleotide sequence: TGCGCCAGCAGCCAACGGGACACCTCGAGCTCTGGGGCCAACGTCCTGACTTTC. It yields the protein CASSQRDTSSSGANVLTF.

The V and J genes are TRBV18 and TRBJ1-2; 10 nucleotides line up with TRBD1. Germline V gene sequence: CDR1 KGHSH, CDR2 LQKENI. The J segment lost 2 bases and the V segment lost 2 bases, leaving 5 bases of the junction unmatched. The CDR3 spans 16 residues. CDR3 coding DNA: TGTGCCAGCTCACCAAATTCGGGACAGGGGAACTATGGCTACACCTTC. Its translation: CASSPNSGQGNYGYTF.

The V call is TRBV9, the J call TRBJ2-3, with D maybe TRBD1 (5 bases). CDR1 and CDR2 from the germline V gene are SGDLS and YYNGEE. The CDR3 totals 14 residues. V lost 6 bases to trimming and J lost 0 bases, with 11 bases between them. CDR3 sequence: CASTKGLSTDTQYF. CDR3 DNA: TGTGCCAGCACCAAGGGGCTGAGCACAGATACGCAGTATTTT.

The genes are TRBV5-4 and TRBJ1-6; TRBD1 matches 7 bases. The CDR3 length is 14 residues. The V and J ends lost 4 bases and 4 bases, in that order; junction bases with no gene match: 2. Per the germline V gene, CDR1 is SGHNT and CDR2 is YYREEE (reference sequence). CDR3 sequence: CASSAGQYNSPLHF. CDR3 coding DNA: TGTGCCAGCAGCGCGGGACAGTATAATTCACCCCTCCACTTT.

The chain recombines TRBV7-3 with TRBJ1-2, with 11 bases identical to TRBD1. Germline V gene data show CDR1 as SGHTA and CDR2 as FQGTGA. This CDR3 has 13 amino acids. V lost 5 bases to trimming and J lost 6 bases; unmatched junction nucleotides: 2. DNA for the CDR3: TGTGCCAGCAGCCGGACAGGGGGCGATGGCTACACCTTC. Protein product: CASSRTGGDGYTF. Based on the CDR3 plus reference TRBV7-3 and TRBJ1-2, the full variable domain is GAGVSQTPSNKVTEKGKYVELRCDPISGHTALYWYRQSLGQGPEFLIYFQGTGAADDSGLPNDRFFAVRPEGSVSTLKIQRTERGDSAVYLCASSRTGGDGYTFGSGTRLTVV.

The gene calls are TRBV20-1 and TRBJ1-1, with TRBD1 as a possible D gene (5 bases). Germline CDR1 and CDR2: DFQATT and SNEGSKA (reference sequence). V shed 3 bases and J shed 4 bases, with 18 bases lying between them. The CDR3 length is 15 residues. CDR3 sequence (DNA): TGCAGTGCTAGTACTCGTCAGGGTTTCTCCACTGAAGCTTTCTTT. This codes for CSASTRQGFSTEAFF.

This chain uses TRBV2 with TRBJ2-1; no definite D call. Trimming shortened V by 3 bases and J by 4 bases, and 10 bases separated the two germline ends. CDR1 is SNHLY and CDR2 is FYNNEI in the germline V gene. The CDR3 loop spans 14 amino acids. This chain's CDR3 is CASSDRYSYNEQFF. DNA for the CDR3: TGTGCCAGCAGTGATCGGTACAGTTACAATGAGCAGTTCTTC.

The genes are TRBV12-3 or TRBV12-4 and TRBJ1-1; 7 bases align to TRBD1. This CDR3 region has 12 residues. The V segment lost 8 bases and the J segment 4 bases; nucleotides outside the gene matches: 4. As DNA, the CDR3 is TGTGCCAGCGTACAGGGGCCCACTGAAGCTTTCTTT. Encoded protein: CASVQGPTEAFF.

The chain combines TRBV5-4 with TRBJ2-7; TRBD2 matches 9 bases. V lost 1 base, J lost 7 bases, and 9 bases stayed unmatched. The length of the CDR3 is 15 residues. Germline V gene lookup returns CDR1 SGHNT and CDR2 YYREEE (reference sequence). This chain's CDR3 is CASSLTGLAGKEQYF. CDR3 DNA: TGTGCCAGCAGCTTGACTGGGCTAGCGGGGAAAGAGCAGTACTTC.

The CDR3 nucleotides read TGTGCCAGCAGCTTGCGGACAGGGGTGACCGGGGAGCTGTTTTTT. It yields the protein CASSLRTGVTGELFF. J is TRBJ2-2 and V is TRBV7-6, with 9 bases aligning to TRBD1. The junction had 4 bases not matched to a gene; V was cut back by 3 bases and J by 5 bases. Germline CDR1 reads SGHVS; CDR2 reads FNYEAQ. CDR3 length equals 15 residues. Based on the CDR3 plus reference TRBV7-6 and TRBJ2-2, the full variable domain is GAGVSQSPRYKVTKRGQDVALRCDPISGHVSLYWYRQALGQGPEFLTYFNYEAQQDKSGLPNDRFSAERPEGSISTLTIQRTEQRDSAMYRCASSLRTGVTGELFFGEGSRLTVL.